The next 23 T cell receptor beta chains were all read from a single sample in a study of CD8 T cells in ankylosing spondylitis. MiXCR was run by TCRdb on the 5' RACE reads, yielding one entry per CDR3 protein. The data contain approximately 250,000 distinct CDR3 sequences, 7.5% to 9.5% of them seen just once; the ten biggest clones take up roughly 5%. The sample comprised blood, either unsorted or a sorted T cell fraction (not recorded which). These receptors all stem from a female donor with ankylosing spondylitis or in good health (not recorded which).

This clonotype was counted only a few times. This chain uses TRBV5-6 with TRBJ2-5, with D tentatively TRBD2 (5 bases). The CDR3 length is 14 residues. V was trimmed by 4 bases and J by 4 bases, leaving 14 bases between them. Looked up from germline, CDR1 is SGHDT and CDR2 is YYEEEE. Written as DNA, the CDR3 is TGTGCCAGCAGCCCCTGGACTCGTTTAGAGACCCAGTACTTC. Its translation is CASSPWTRLETQYF.

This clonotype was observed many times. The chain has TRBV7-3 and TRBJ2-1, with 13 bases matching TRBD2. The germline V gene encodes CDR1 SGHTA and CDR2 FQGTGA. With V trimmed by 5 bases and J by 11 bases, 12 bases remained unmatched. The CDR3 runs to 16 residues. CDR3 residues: CASSPSPGLAGKKQFF. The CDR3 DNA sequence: TGTGCCAGCAGCCCCTCCCCGGGACTAGCGGGAAAGAAGCAGTTCTTC.

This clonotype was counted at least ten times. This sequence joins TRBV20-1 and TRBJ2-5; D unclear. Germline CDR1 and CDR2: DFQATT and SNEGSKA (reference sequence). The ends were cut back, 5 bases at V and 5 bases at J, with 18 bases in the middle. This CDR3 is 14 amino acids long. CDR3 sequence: CSAGTVESSETQYF. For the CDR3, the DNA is TGCAGTGCTGGTACGGTGGAATCTTCGGAGACCCAGTACTTC.

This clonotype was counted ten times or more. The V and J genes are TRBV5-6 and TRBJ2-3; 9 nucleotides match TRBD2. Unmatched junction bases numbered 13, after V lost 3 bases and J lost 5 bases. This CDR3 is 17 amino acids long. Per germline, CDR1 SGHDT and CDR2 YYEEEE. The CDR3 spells CASSSYSGLAGGDTQYF. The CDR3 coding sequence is TGTGCCAGCAGCTCCTACTCGGGACTAGCTGGAGGAGATACGCAGTATTTT.

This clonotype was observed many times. The CDR3, as DNA: TGCGCCAGCAGCGTGGGCGCGAACACTGAAGCTTTCTTT. This encodes CASSVGANTEAFF. The rearrangement joins TRBV5-1 to TRBJ1-1; D not resolved. The V and J ends lost 4 bases and 1 base respectively, with 8 bases between them. CDR3 length: 13 residues. CDR1 and CDR2 from the germline V gene are SGHRS and YFSETQ.

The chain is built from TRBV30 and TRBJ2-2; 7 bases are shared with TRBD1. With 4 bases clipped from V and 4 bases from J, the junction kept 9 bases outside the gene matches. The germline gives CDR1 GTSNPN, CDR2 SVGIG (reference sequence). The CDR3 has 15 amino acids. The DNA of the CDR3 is TGTGCCTGGACCGGGACAGCCTGGGGCACCGGGGAGCTGTTTTTT. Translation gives CAWTGTAWGTGELFF.

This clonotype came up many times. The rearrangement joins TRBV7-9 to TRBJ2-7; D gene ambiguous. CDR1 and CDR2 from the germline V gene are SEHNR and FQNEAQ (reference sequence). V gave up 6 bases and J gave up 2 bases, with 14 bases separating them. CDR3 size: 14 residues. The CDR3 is CASSQDTEPYEQYF. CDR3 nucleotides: TGTGCCAGCAGTCAAGACACCGAGCCCTACGAGCAGTACTTC. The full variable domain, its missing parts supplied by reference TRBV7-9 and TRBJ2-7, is DTGVSQNPRHKITKRGQNVTFRCDPISEHNRLYWYRQTLGQGPEFLTYFQNEAQLEKSRLLSDRFSAERPKGSFSTLEIQRTEQGDSAMYLCASSQDTEPYEQYFGPGTRLTVT.

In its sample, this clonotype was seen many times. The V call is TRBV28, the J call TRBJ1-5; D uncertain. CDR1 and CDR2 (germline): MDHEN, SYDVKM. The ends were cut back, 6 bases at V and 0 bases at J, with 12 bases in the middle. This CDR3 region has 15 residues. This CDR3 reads CASSYDSYSNQPQHF. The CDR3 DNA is TGTGCCAGCAGCTACGACTCATATAGCAATCAGCCCCAGCATTTT.

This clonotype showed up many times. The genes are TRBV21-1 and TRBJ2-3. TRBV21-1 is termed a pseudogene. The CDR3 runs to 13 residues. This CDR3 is CASSKWLLDTQYF. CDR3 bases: TGTGCCAGCAGCAAGTGGCTCCTGGATACGCAGTATTTT.

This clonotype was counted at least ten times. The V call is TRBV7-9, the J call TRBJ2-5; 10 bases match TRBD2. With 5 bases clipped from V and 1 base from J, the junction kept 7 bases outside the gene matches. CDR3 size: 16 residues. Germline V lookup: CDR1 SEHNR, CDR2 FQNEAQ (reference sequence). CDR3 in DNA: TGTGCCAGCAGCCCGCTAGCGGGAGTACCCCAAGAGACCCAGTACTTC. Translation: CASSPLAGVPQETQYF.

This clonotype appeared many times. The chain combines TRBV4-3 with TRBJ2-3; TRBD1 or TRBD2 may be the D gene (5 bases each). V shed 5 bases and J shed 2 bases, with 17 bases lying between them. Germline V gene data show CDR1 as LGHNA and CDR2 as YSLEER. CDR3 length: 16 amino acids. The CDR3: CASSFQLGTPTDTQYF. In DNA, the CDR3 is TGCGCCAGCAGCTTTCAACTCGGGACCCCCACAGATACGCAGTATTTT.

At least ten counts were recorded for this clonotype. Here the CDR3 reads CASSWLNEQFF. CDR3 nucleotides: TGTGCCAGCAGTTGGCTGAATGAGCAGTTCTTC. The rearrangement joins TRBV6-5 to TRBJ2-1; D unclear. This CDR3 spans 11 amino acids. The germline CDR1 and CDR2 sequences are MNHEY and SVGAGI. The ends were cut back, 4 bases at V and 7 bases at J, with 5 bases in the middle.

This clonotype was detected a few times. This chain's CDR3 is CASSPGESNQPQHF. The CDR3 bases are TGTGCCAGCAGCCCAGGGGAATCCAATCAGCCCCAGCATTTT. V and J are TRBV7-9 and TRBJ1-5, with TRBD1 as a possible D gene (6 bases). The CDR3 sequence is 14 residues long. Germline V CDR1 and CDR2: SEHNR, FQNEAQ (reference sequence). The V gene lost 5 bases and the J gene lost 3 bases, with 11 bases spanning the gap.

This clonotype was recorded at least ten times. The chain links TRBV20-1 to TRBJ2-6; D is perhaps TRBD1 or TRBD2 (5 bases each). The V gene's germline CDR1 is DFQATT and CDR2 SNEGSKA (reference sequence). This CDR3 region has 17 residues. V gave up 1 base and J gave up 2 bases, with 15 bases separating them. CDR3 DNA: TGCAGTGCTAGAGGTCGGGGCAGGAAGACTGGGGCCAACGTCCTGACTTTC. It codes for CSARGRGRKTGANVLTF.

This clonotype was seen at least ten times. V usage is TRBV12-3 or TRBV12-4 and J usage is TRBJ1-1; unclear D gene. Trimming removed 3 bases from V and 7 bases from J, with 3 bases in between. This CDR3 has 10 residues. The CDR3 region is CASSLGEAFF. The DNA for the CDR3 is TGTGCCAGCAGTTTGGGTGAAGCTTTCTTT.

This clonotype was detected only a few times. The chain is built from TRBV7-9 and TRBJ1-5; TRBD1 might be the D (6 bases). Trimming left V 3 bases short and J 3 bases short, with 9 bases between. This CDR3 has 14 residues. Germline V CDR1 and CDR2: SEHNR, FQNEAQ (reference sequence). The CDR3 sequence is CASSFQGINQPQHF. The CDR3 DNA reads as TGTGCCAGCAGCTTCCAGGGGATCAATCAGCCCCAGCATTTT.

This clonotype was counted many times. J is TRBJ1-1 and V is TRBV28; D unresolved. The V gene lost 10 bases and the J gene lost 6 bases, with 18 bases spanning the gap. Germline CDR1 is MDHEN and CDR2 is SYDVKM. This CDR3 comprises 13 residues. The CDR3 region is CAMKEQLVSEAFF. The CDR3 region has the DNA TGTGCCATGAAGGAACAGCTGGTCTCTGAAGCTTTCTTT.

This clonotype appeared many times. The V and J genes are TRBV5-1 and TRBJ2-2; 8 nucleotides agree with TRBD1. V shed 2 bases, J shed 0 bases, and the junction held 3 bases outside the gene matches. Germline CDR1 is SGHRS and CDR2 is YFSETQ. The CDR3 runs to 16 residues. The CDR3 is CASSFRDRTNTGELFF. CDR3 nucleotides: TGCGCCAGCAGCTTCCGGGACAGGACGAACACCGGGGAGCTGTTTTTT.

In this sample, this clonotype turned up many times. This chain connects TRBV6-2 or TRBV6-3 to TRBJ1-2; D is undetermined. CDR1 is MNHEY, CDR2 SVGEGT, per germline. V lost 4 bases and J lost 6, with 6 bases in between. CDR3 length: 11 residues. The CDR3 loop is CASSSPNGYTF. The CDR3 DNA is TGTGCCAGCAGTTCGCCCAATGGCTACACCTTC.

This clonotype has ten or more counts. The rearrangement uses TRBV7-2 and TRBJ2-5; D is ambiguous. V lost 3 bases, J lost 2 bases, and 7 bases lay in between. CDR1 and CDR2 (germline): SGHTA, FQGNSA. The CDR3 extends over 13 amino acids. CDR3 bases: TGTGCCAGCAGCTTCGCGCCTCAAGAGACCCAGTACTTC. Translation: CASSFAPQETQYF.

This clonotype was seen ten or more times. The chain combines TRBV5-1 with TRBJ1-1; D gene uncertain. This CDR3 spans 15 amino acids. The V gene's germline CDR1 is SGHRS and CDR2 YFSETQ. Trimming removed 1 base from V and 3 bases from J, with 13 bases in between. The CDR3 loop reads CASSLTSRIDTEAFF. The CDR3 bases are TGCGCCAGCAGCTTGACATCACGGATCGACACTGAAGCTTTCTTT. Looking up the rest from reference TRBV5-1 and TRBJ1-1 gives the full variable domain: KAGVTQTPRYLIKTRGQQVTLSCSPISGHRSVSWYQQTPGQGLQFLFEYFSETQRNKGNFPGRFSGRQFSNSRSEMNVSTLELGDSALYLCASSLTSRIDTEAFFGQGTRLTVV.

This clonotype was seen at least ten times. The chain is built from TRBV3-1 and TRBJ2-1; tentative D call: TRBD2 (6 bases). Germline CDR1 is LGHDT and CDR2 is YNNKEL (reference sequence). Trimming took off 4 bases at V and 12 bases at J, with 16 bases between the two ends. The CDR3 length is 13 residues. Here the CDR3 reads CASSPLTSLRQFF. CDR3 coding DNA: TGTGCCAGCAGCCCGCTTACTAGCTTACGGCAGTTCTTC.

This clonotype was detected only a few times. The DNA for the CDR3 is TGTGCCAGCAGCTTGAGACGGGAGGCCTCCCTACCGGAGACCCAGTACTTC. This encodes CASSLRREASLPETQYF. The V gene is TRBV5-7, the J gene TRBJ2-5; TRBD2 agrees at 7 bases. TRBV5-7 is an ORF; its function is uncertain. The CDR3 consists of 17 residues. J was trimmed by 5 bases and V by 1 base; bases with no gene match: 14.